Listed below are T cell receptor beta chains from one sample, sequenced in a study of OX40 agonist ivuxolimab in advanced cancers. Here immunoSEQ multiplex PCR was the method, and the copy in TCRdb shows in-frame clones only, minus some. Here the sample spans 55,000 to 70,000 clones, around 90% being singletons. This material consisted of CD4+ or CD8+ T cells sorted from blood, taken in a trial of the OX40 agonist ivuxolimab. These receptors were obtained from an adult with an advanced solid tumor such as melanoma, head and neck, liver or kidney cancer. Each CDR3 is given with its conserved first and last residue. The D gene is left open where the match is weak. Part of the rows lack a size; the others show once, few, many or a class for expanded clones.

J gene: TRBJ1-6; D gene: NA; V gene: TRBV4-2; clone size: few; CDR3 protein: CASRLGRAHYNSPLHF; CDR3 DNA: TGTGCCAGCAGGCTGGGCAGGGCCCATTATAATTCACCCCTCCACTTT
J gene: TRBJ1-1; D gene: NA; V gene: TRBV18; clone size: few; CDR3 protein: CASSPQRDGNTEAFF; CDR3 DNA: TGTGCCAGCTCACCACAGAGGGATGGGAACACTGAAGCTTTCTTT
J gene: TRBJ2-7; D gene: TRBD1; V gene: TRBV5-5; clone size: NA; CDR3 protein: CASSSADRGPAYEQYF; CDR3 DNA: TGTGCCAGCAGCTCCGCAGACAGGGGCCCAGCCTACGAGCAGTACTTC
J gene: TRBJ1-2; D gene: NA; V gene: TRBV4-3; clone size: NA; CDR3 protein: CASSQVLQGEYGYTF; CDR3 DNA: TGCGCCAGCAGCCAAGTCCTACAGGGAGAATATGGCTACACCTTC
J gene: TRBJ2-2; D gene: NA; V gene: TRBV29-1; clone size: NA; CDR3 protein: CSVEGSYTGELFF; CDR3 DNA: TGCAGCGTTGAGGGCAGCTACACCGGGGAGCTGTTTTTT
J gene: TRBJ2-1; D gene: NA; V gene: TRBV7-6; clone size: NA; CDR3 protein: CASSSPQYDRTKQFF; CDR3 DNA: TGTGCCAGCAGCTCCCCACAATACGACAGGACTAAACAGTTCTTC
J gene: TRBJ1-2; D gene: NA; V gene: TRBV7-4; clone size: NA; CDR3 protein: CASSSRVARKTYVYTF; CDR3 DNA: TGTGCCAGCAGCTCTAGGGTAGCTCGAAAGACCTATGTCTACACCTTC
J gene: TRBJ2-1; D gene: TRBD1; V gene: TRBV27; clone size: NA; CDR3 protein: CASRRQGPSSYNEQFF; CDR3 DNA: TGTGCCAGCAGAAGACAGGGCCCAAGCTCCTACAATGAGCAGTTCTTC
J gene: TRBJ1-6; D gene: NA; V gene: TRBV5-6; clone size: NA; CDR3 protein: CASSLGGNSPLHF; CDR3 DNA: TGTGCCAGCAGCTTGGGGGGAAATTCACCCCTCCACTTT
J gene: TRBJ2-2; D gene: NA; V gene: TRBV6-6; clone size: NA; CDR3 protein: CASSQGINGELFF; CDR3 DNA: TGTGCCAGCAGCCAGGGTATTAACGGGGAGCTGTTTTTT
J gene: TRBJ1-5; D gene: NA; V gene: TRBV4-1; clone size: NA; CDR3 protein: CASSQPGQFNQPQHF; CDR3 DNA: TGCGCCAGCAGCCAGCCGGGACAATTCAATCAGCCCCAGCATTTT
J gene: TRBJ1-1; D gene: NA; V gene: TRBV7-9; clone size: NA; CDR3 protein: CASSSRIQPNTEAFF; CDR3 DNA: TGTGCCAGCAGCTCAAGGATCCAGCCGAACACTGAAGCTTTCTTT
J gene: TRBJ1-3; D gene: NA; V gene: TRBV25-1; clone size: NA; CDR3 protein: CASTDSRDTGNTIYF; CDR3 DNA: TGTGCCAGCACTGATAGCCGGGACACTGGAAACACCATATATTTT
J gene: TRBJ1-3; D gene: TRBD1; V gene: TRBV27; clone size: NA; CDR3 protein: CASSLTGGTGNTIYF; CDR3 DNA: TGTGCCAGCAGTTTGACAGGGGGCACTGGAAACACCATATATTTT
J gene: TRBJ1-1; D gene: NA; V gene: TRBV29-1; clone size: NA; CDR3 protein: CSVESSGQGGGEAFF; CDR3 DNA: TGCAGCGTTGAAAGTTCCGGGCAGGGAGGTGGTGAAGCTTTCTTT
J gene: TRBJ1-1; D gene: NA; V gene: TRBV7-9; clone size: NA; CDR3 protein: CASSLEGTGNTEAFF; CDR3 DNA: TGTGCCAGCAGCTTAGAGGGCACGGGGAACACTGAAGCTTTCTTT
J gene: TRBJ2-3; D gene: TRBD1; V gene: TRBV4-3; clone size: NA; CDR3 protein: CASSHYLDREVTDTQYF; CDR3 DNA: TGCGCCAGCAGCCACTATTTGGACAGGGAAGTAACAGATACGCAGTATTTT
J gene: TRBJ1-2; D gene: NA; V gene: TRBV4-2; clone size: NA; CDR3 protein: CASSQDPSLNYGYTF; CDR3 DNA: TGTGCCAGCAGCCAAGATCCCAGCCTTAACTATGGCTACACCTTC
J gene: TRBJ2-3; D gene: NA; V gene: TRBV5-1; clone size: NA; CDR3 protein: CASSAPLRYGGDTQYF; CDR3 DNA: TGCGCCAGCAGCGCCCCCCTGCGCTACGGGGGAGATACGCAGTATTTT
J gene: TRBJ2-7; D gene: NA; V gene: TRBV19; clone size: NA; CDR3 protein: CASSITAGPSYSYEQYF; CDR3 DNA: TGTGCCAGTAGTATAACTGCAGGTCCTAGTTACTCCTACGAGCAGTACTTC
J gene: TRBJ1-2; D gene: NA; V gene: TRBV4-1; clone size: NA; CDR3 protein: CASSNAIGYTF; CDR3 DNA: TGCGCCAGCAGCAATGCTATTGGCTACACCTTC
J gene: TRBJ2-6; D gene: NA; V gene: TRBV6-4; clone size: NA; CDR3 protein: CASSISGNPGANVLTF; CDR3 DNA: TGTGCCAGCAGTATATCAGGGAACCCTGGGGCCAACGTCCTGACTTTC
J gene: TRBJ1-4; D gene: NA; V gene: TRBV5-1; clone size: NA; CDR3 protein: CASSFQGATNEKLFF; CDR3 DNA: TGCGCCAGCAGCTTCCAGGGAGCAACTAATGAAAAACTGTTTTTT
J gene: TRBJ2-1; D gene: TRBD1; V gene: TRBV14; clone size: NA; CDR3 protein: CASSQDRDRVWMNYNEQFF; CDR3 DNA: TGTGCCAGCAGCCAAGATCGGGACAGGGTTTGGATGAACTACAATGAGCAGTTCTTC
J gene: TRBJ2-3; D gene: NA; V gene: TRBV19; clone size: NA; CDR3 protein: CASSYQGLDTQYF; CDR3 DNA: TGTGCCAGTAGCTACCAGGGGTTGGATACGCAGTATTTT
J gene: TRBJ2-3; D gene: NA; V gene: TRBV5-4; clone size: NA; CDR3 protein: CASSQPDVYTDTQYF; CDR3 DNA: TGTGCCAGCAGCCAACCGGATGTGTACACAGATACGCAGTATTTT